The clone carrying this T cell receptor (beta chain) occurred a few times. Antigen: not known. This specimen belongs to a study of cytomegalovirus exposure and HLA in healthy donors. Regarding the study as a whole: Cytomegalovirus association was listed for 150 or so TCR beta chains.

The CDR3 covers 12 residues. With 6 bases removed from V and 4 bases from J, the gap between germline ends came to 8 bases. Germline V gene sequence: CDR1 SNHLY, CDR2 FYNNEI. Sequencing used immunoSEQ multiplex PCR; TCRdb keeps in-frame clones, though not all of them. This sample yields about 330,000 clones, of which approximately 90% are seen a single time; about 1.2% belongs to the top ten. Donors were drawn from the approximately 120-subject validation cohort, separate from the roughly 700-subject first cohort. The sample consisted of PBMCs. The gene calls are TRBV2 and TRBJ2-3; D is ambiguous. The TCR sequence derives from a woman aged 25 to 39 in good health and CMV-seropositive. The DNA of the CDR3 is TGTGCCAGCAGGTTACAATCAGATACGCAGTATTTT. Amino acids: CASRLQSDTQYF. Full variable domain (missing parts from reference TRBV2 and TRBJ2-3): EPEVTQTPSHQVTQMGQEVILRCVPISNHLYFYWYRQILGQKVEFLVSFYNNEISEKSEIFDDQFSVERPDGSNFTLKIRSTKLEDSAMYFCASRLQSDTQYFGPGTRLTVL.